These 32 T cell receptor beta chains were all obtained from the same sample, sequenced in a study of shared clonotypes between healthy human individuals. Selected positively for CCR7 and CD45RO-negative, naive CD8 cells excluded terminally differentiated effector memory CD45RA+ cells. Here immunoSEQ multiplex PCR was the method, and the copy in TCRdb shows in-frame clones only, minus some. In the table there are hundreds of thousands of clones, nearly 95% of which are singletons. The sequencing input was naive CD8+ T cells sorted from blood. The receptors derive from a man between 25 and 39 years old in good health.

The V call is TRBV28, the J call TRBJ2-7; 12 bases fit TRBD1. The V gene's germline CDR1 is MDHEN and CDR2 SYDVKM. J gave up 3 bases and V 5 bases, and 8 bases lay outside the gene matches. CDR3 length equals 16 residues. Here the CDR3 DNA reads TGTGCCAGCAGTCCAATGGGACAGGGGGCCTTCTACGAGCAGTACTTC. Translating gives CASSPMGQGAFYEQYF. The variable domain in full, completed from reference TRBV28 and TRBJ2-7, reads DVKVTQSSRYLVKRTGEKVFLECVQDMDHENMFWYRQDPGLGLRLIYFSYDVKMKEKGDIPEGYSVSREKKERFSLILESASTNQTSMYLCASSPMGQGAFYEQYFGPGTRLTVT.

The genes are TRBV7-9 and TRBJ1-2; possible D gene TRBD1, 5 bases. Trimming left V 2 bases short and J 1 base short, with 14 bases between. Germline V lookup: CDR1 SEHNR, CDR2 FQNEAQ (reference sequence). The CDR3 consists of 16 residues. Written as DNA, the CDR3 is TGTGCCAGCAGCTTACTCGGGGGAGAATATAACTATGGCTACACCTTC. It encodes CASSLLGGEYNYGYTF.

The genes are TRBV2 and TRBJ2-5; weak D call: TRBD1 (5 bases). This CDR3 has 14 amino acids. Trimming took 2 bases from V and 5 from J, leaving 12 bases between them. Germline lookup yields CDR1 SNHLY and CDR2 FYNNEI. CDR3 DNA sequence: TGTGCCAGCAGTGAAATCTGGGGCAGCGAGACCCAGTACTTC. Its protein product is CASSEIWGSETQYF.

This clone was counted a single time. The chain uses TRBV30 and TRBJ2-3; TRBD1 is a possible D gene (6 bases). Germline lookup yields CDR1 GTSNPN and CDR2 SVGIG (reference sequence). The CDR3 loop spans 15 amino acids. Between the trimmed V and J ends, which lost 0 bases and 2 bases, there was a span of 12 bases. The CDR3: CAWSVQGPDTDTQYF. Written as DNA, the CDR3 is TGTGCCTGGAGTGTACAGGGCCCAGACACAGATACGCAGTATTTT.

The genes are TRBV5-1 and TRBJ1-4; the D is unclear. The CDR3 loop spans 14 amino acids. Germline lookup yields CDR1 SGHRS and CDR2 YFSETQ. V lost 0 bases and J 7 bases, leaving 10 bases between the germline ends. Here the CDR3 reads CASSLGQVAEKLFF. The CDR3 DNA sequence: TGCGCCAGCAGCTTGGGCCAGGTAGCTGAAAAACTGTTTTTT.

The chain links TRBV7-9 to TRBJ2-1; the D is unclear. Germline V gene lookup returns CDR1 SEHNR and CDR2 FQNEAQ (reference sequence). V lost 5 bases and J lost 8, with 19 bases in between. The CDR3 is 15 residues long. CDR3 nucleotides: TGTGCCAGCAGCGGATCGGTGGGCCGGAACGATGAGCAGTTCTTC. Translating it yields CASSGSVGRNDEQFF.

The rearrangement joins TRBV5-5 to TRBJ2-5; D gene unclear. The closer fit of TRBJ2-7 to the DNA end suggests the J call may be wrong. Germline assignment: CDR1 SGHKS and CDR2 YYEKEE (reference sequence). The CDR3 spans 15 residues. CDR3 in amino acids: CASSLFPDLSYEQYF. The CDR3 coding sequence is TGTGCCAGCAGCTTGTTTCCGGACCTCTCCTACGAGCAGTACTTC.

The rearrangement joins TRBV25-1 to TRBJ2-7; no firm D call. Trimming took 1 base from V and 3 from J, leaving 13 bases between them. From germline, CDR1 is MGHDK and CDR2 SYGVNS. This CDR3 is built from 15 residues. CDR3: CASSEWSTGYYEQYF. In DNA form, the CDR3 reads TGTGCCAGCAGTGAATGGTCCACCGGATACTACGAGCAGTACTTC.

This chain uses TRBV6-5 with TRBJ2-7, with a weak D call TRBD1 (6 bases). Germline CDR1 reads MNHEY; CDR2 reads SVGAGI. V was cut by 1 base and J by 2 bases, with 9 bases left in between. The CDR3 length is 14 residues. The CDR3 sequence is CASSYFRTAYEQYF. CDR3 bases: TGTGCCAGCAGTTACTTCCGGACAGCCTACGAGCAGTACTTC.

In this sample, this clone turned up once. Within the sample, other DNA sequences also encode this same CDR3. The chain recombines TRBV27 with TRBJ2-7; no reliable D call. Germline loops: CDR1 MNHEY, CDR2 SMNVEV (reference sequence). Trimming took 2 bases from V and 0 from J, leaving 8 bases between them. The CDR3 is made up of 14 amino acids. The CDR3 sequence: CASSLSRGSYEQYF. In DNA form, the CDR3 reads TGTGCCAGCAGTTTAAGTCGAGGCTCCTACGAGCAGTACTTC.

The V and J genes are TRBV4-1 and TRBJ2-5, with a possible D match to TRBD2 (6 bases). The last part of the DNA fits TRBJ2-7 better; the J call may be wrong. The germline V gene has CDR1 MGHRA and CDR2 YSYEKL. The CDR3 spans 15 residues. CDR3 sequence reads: CASSPLYRGSDEQYF. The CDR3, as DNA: TGCGCCAGCAGCCCGCTGTATCGGGGGTCCGACGAGCAGTACTTC.

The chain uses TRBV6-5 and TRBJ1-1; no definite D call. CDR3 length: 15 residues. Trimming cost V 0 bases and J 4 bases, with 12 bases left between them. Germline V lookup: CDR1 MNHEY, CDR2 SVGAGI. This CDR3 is CASSYSVVEATEAFF. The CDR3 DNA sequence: TGTGCCAGCAGTTACTCCGTCGTCGAGGCCACTGAAGCTTTCTTT.

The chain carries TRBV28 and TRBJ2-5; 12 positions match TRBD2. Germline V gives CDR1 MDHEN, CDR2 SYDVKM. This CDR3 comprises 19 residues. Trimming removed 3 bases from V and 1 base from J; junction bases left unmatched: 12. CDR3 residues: CASSFPSGRALWGQETQYF. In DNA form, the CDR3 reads TGTGCCAGCAGTTTTCCTAGCGGGAGGGCCCTCTGGGGCCAAGAGACCCAGTACTTC.

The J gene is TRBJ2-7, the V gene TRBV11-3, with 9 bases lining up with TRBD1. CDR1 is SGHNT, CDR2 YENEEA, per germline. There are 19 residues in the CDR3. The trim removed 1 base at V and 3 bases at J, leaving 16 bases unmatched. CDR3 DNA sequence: TGTGCCAGCAGCTTAGTGGTGTCTATCCCGGGACAGGGTTTCTACGAGCAGTACTTC. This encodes CASSLVVSIPGQGFYEQYF. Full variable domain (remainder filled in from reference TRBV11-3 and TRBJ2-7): EAGVVQSPRYKIIEKKQPVAFWCNPISGHNTLYWYLQNLGQGPELLIRYENEEAVDDSQLPKDRFSAERLKGVDSTLKIQPAELGDSAVYLCASSLVVSIPGQGFYEQYFGPGTRLTVT.

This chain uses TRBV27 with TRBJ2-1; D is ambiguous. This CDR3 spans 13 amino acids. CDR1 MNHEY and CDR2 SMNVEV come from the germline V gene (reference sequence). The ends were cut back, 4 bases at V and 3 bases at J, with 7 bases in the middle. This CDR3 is CASSSLNYNEQFF. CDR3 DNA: TGTGCCAGCAGTTCCCTAAACTACAATGAGCAGTTCTTC.

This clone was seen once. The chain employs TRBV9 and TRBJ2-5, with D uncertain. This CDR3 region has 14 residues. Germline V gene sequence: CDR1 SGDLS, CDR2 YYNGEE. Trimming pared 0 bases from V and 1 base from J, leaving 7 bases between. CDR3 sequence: CASSVEAFQETQYF. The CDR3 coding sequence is TGTGCCAGCAGCGTAGAGGCCTTCCAAGAGACCCAGTACTTC.

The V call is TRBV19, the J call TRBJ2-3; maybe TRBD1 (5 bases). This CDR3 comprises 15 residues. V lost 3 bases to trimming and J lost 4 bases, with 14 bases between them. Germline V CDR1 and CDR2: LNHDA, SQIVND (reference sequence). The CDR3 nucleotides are TGTGCCAGTAGTATGTTTGGGCAGGGCCCAGATACGCAGTATTTT. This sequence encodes CASSMFGQGPDTQYF.

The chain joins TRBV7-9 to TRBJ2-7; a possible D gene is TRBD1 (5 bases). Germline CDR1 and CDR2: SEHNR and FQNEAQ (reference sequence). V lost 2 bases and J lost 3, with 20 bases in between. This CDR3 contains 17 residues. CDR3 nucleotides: TGTGCCAGCAGCTTACCCCACGAAGGGGCCAGACACTACGAGCAGTACTTC. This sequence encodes CASSLPHEGARHYEQYF.

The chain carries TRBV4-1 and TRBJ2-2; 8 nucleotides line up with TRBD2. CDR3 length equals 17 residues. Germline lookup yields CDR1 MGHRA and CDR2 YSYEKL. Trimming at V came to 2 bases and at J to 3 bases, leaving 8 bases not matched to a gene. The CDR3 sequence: CASSQTIREGHTGELFF. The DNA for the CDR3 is TGCGCCAGCAGCCAAACGATTCGGGAGGGCCACACCGGGGAGCTGTTTTTT.

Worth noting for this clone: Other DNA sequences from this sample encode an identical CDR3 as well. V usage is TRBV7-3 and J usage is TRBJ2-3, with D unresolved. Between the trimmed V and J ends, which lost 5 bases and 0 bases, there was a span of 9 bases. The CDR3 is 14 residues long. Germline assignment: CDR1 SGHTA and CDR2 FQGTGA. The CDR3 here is CASSLSSSTDTQYF. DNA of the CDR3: TGTGCCAGCAGCCTCAGCTCTAGCACAGATACGCAGTATTTT. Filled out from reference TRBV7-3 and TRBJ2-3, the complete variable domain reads GAGVSQTPSNKVTEKGKYVELRCDPISGHTALYWYRQSLGQGPEFLIYFQGTGAADDSGLPNDRFFAVRPEGSVSTLKIQRTERGDSAVYLCASSLSSSTDTQYFGPGTRLTVL.

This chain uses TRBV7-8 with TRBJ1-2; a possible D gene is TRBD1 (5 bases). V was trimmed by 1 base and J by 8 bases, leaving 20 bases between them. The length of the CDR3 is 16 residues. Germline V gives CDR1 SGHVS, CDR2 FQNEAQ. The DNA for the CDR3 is TGTGCCAGCAGCTTAGGGGGCGCCAACCACCGAGGGGGCTACACCTTC. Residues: CASSLGGANHRGGYTF.

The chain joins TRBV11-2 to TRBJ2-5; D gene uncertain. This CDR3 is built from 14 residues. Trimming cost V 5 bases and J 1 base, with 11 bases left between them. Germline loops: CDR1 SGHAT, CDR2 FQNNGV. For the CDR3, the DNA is TGTGCCAGCAGCCGGAGACACGTCCAAGAGACCCAGTACTTC. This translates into CASSRRHVQETQYF.

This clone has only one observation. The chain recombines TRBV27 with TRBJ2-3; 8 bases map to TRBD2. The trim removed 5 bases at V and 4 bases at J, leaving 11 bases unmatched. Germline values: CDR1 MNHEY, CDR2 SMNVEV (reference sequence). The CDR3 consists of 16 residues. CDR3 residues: CASSQLAEQTPDTQYF. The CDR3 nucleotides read TGTGCCAGCAGTCAACTAGCGGAGCAGACCCCAGATACGCAGTATTTT.

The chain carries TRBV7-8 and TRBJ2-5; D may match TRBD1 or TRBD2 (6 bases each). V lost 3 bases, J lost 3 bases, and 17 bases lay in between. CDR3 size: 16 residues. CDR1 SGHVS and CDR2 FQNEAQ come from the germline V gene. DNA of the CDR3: TGTGCCAGCAGCTTTCTTGGAGCTAGGGGGGAAGAGACCCAGTACTTC. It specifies CASSFLGARGEETQYF.

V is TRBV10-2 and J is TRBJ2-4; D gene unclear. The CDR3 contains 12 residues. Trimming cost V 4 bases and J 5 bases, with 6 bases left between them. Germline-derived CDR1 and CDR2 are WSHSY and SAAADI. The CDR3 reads CASSGNENIQYF. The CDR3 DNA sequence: TGCGCCAGCAGTGGGAACGAAAACATTCAGTACTTC.

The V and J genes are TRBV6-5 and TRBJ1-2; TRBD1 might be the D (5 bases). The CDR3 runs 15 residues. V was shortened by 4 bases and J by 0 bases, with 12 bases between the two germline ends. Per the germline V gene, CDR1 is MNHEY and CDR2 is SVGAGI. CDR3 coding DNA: TGTGCCAGCAGTTCCGGGACGGCAGCTAACTATGGCTACACCTTC. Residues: CASSSGTAANYGYTF.

CDR3 coding DNA: TGTGCCACCAGCAGAGAGCGGACCCCTACCCAGGAGACCCAGTACTTC. Amino acid sequence: CATSRERTPTQETQYF. The genes are TRBV15 and TRBJ2-5; D gene uncertain. CDR1 is LNHNV and CDR2 is YYDKDF in the germline V gene (reference sequence). The ends were cut back, 0 bases at V and 5 bases at J, with 16 bases in the middle. The CDR3 runs 16 residues.

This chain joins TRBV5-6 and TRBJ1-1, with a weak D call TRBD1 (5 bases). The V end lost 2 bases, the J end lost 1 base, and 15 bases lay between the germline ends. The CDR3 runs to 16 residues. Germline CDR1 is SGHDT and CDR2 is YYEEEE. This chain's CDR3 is CASSLAGFRGNTEAFF. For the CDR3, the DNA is TGTGCCAGCAGCTTAGCAGGGTTTAGGGGGAACACTGAAGCTTTCTTT.

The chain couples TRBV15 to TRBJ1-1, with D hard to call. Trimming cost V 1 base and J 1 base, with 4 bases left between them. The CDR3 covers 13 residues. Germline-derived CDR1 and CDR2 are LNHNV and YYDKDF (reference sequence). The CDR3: CATSRASNTEAFF. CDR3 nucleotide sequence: TGTGCCACCAGCAGAGCTTCGAACACTGAAGCTTTCTTT.

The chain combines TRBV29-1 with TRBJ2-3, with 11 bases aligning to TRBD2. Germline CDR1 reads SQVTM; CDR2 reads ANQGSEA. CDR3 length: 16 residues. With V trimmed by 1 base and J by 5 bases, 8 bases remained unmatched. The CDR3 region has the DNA TGCAGCGTTGAAGGGCTAGCGGGAGGAGTAGGAGATACGCAGTATTTT. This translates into CSVEGLAGGVGDTQYF.

CDR3 loop: CAAGTGAYEQYF. For the CDR3, the DNA is TGTGCCGCCGGGACAGGGGCCTACGAGCAGTACTTC. The rearrangement links TRBV6-6 to TRBJ2-7; 10 bases agree with TRBD1. V trimming: 11 bases; J trimming: 2 bases; junction bases outside the gene matches: 3. This CDR3 is built from 12 residues. Looked up from germline, CDR1 is MNHNY and CDR2 is SVGAGI (reference sequence).

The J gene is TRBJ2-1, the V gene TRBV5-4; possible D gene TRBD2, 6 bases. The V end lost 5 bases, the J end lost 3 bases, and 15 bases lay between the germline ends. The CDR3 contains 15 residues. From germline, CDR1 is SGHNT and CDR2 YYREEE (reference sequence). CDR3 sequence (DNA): TGTGCCAGCAGGGAGGGGTCGGACTACTACAATGAGCAGTTCTTC. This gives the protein CASREGSDYYNEQFF.